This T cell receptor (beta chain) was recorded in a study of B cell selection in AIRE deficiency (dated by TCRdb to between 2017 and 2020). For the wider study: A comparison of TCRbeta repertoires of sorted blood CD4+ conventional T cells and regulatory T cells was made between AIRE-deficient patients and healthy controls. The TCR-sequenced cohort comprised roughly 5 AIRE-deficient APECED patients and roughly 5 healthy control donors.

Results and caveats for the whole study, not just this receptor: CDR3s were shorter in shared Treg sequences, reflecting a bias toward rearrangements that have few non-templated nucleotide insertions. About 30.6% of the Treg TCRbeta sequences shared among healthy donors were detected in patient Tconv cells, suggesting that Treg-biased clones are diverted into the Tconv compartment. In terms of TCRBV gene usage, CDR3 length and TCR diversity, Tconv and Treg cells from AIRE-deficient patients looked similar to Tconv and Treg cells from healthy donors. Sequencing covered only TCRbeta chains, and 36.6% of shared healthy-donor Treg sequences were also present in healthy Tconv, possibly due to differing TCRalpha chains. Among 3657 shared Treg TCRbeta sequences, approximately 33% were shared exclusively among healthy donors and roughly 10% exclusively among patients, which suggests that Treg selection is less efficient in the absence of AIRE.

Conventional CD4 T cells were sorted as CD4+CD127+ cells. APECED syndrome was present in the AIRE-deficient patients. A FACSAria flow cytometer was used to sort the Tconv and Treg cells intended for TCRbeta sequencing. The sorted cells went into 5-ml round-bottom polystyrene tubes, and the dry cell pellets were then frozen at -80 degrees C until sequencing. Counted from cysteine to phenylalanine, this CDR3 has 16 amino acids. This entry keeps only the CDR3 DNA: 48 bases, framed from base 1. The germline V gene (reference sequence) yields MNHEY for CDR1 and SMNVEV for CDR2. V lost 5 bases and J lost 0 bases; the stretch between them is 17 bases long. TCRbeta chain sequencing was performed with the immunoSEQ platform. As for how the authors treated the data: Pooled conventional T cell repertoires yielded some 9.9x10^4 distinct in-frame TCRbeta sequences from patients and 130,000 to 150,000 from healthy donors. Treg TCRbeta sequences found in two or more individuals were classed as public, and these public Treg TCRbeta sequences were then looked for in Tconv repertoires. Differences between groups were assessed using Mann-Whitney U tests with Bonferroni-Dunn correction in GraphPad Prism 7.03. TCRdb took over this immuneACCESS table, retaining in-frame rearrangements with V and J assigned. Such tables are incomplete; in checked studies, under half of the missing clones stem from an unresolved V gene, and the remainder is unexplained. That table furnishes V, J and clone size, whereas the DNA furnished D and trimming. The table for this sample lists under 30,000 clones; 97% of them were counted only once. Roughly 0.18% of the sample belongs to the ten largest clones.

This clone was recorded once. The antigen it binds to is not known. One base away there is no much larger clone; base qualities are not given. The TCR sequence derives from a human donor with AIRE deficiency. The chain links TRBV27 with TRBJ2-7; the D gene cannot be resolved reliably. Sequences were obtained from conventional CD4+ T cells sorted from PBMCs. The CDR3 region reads CASSALKFLDSYEQYF. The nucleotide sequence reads TGTGCCAGCAGTGCCCTAAAATTCTTAGACTCCTACGAGCAGTACTTC.